This T cell receptor beta chain appears in the sequencing data of a study of CD8+ T cells in alopecia areata. Study conclusions and caveats: Sequencing of scalp tissue also captures the resident alphabeta T cells of normal skin. In lesional scalp, particularly from alopecia totalis/universalis, clonality was higher than in normal scalp. Mice showed TCR sharing more clearly than patients did, possibly owing to HLA.

About this clone itself: Its cognate antigen is unknown.

J was trimmed by 4 bases and V by 7 bases; bases with no gene match: 18. Germline V gene data show CDR1 as MDHEN and CDR2 as SYDVKM. This CDR3 is 19 amino acids long. Both CD4+ and CD8+ T cells were separated by sorting PBMCs. In each case, RNA was isolated and then reverse transcribed into cDNA as the sequencing template. Measured with immunoSEQ multiplex PCR; TCRdb has only the in-frame clones, and not every one. The table lists about 110,000 clones, roughly 64% of them singletons, with approximately 22% in the top ten. Material for sequencing was CD8+ T cells sorted from blood. The TCR was taken from a human donor in good health. The chain has TRBV28 and TRBJ2-2, with TRBD2 identical over 10 bases. Here the CDR3 DNA reads TGTGCCAGCACCCGCCCTTGGGTAGCGGGGGGCCCTTTCACCGGGGAGCTGTTTTTT. Encoded protein: CASTRPWVAGGPFTGELFF.